Presented here are 31 T cell receptor beta chains from one specimen sequenced in a study of identical twins. MiXCR was run by TCRdb on the 5' RACE reads, yielding one entry per CDR3 protein. Here the sample spans about 690,000 distinct CDR3 sequences, 6.1% being singletons. The sequenced sample consisted of naive T cells sorted from blood. The origin of the receptors is a man in his late teens or twenties in good health.

The CDR3 nucleotides are TGTGCCAGCACCGGGGGAGGTCCGATTGGCTACACCTTC. Amino acid sequence: CASTGGGPIGYTF. The chain recombines TRBV2 with TRBJ1-2; D perhaps matches TRBD1 (5 bases). The CDR3 loop spans 13 amino acids. The germline V gene encodes CDR1 SNHLY and CDR2 FYNNEI. V was clipped by 7 bases and J by 7 bases, with 16 bases between them.

This clonotype was recorded a few times. The CDR3 bases are TGTGCCAGCAGCAAGACAGGGCCGCTCTCTGGGGCCAACGTCCTGACTTTC. This sequence encodes CASSKTGPLSGANVLTF. This rearrangement joins TRBV12-3 or TRBV12-4 to TRBJ2-6; 7 nucleotides agree with TRBD1. With V trimmed by 6 bases and J by 0 bases, 8 bases remained unmatched. The CDR3 length is 17 residues.

Points on this clonotype: Given a much more abundant clone one base away, this may be a read error. The chain uses TRBV20-1 and TRBJ2-7, with D hard to call. From germline, CDR1 is DFQATT and CDR2 SNEGSKA (reference sequence). The CDR3 length is 13 residues. Here the CDR3 DNA reads TGCAGTGCTAGAGGACCAGATAGCTACAAGCAGTACTTC. It encodes CSARGPDSYKQYF.

This clonotype has just a few counts. The chain joins TRBV11-2 to TRBJ1-5; possibly TRBD1 for D (6 bases). The V and J ends lost 1 base and 6 bases respectively, with 13 bases between them. This CDR3 is built from 15 residues. Germline loops: CDR1 SGHAT, CDR2 FQNNGV. CDR3: CASSLVAGGGQPQHF. The CDR3 DNA reads TGTGCCAGCAGCTTAGTCGCCGGGGGCGGTCAGCCCCAGCATTTT. The variable domain in full, completed from reference TRBV11-2 and TRBJ1-5, reads EAGVAQSPRYKIIEKRQSVAFWCNPISGHATLYWYQQILGQGPKLLIQFQNNGVVDDSQLPKDRFSAERLKGVDSTLKIQPAKLEDSAVYLCASSLVAGGGQPQHFGDGTRLSIL.

This clonotype was detected ten times or more. This chain links TRBV12-3 or TRBV12-4 with TRBJ2-3; 7 nucleotides agree with TRBD1. Trimming took 11 bases from V and 0 from J; bases not matched to a gene: 2. The CDR3 totals 12 residues. The CDR3 loop reads CAEGASTDTQYF. CDR3 coding DNA: TGTGCCGAGGGGGCTAGCACAGATACGCAGTATTTT.

This clonotype was detected many times. The chain has TRBV20-1 and TRBJ2-5; possible D gene TRBD2, 6 bases. Germline CDR1 DFQATT, CDR2 SNEGSKA (reference sequence). CDR3 length: 12 amino acids. V gave up 6 bases and J gave up 1 base, with 9 bases separating them. CDR3 amino acids: CSATEGQETQYF. The CDR3 bases are TGCAGTGCCACGGAGGGCCAAGAGACCCAGTACTTC.

The table lists this clonotype with many counts. This chain joins TRBV12-3 or TRBV12-4 and TRBJ2-1; TRBD2 matches at 9 bases. J gave up 4 bases and V 4 bases, and 5 bases lay outside the gene matches. The CDR3 contains 15 residues. CDR3: CASSSGTSRYNEQFF. The CDR3 coding sequence is TGTGCCAGCAGTTCCGGGACTAGCAGATACAATGAGCAGTTCTTC.

This clonotype came up many times. The genes are TRBV29-1 and TRBJ2-5; no definite D call. Germline V gene sequence: CDR1 SQVTM, CDR2 ANQGSEA. V was cut by 1 base and J by 2 bases, with 5 bases left in between. The CDR3 has 12 residues. CDR3 coding DNA: TGCAGCGTTGAAGGCCTTCAAGAGACCCAGTACTTC. This sequence encodes CSVEGLQETQYF.

This chain links TRBV7-6 with TRBJ2-7; no clear D gene. CDR1 is SGHVS and CDR2 is FNYEAQ in the germline V gene. With 1 base removed from V and 1 base from J, the gap between germline ends came to 8 bases. The CDR3 has 14 residues. The CDR3 DNA follows: TGTGCCAGCAGCTTAGTTTACAAGTCCTACGAGCAGTACTTC. Protein sequence: CASSLVYKSYEQYF.

This clonotype has ten or more counts. V usage is TRBV5-6 and J usage is TRBJ1-4, with D unclear. This CDR3 region has 12 residues. Germline V CDR1 and CDR2: SGHDT, YYEEEE. V shed 0 bases and J shed 8 bases, with 5 bases lying between them. The CDR3 nucleotides are TGTGCCAGCAGCTTGGGCGCAGAAAAACTGTTTTTT. This codes for CASSLGAEKLFF.

This clonotype has ten or more counts. V usage is TRBV12-3 or TRBV12-4 and J usage is TRBJ2-1; D possibly corresponds to TRBD1 (6 bases). The ends were cut back, 4 bases at V and 1 base at J, with 14 bases in the middle. The CDR3 runs 16 residues. The DNA for the CDR3 is TGTGCCAGCAGTTGGAACAGGGCCCGATCCTACAATGAGCAGTTCTTC. Encoded protein: CASSWNRARSYNEQFF.

This chain links TRBV7-2 with TRBJ2-7, with 7 positions matching TRBD2. Germline CDR1 and CDR2: SGHTA and FQGNSA. Trimming took 5 bases from V and 4 from J; bases not matched to a gene: 8. The CDR3 sequence is 14 residues long. The CDR3 protein is CASSLRAGVYEQYF. The CDR3 nucleotides are TGTGCCAGCAGCCTACGGGCGGGGGTATACGAGCAGTACTTC.

This clonotype was picked up a small number of times. This chain links TRBV28 with TRBJ2-1; 7 positions match TRBD1. CDR1 and CDR2 from the germline V gene are MDHEN and SYDVKM. V gave up 11 bases and J gave up 4 bases; unmatched junction bases: 5. This CDR3 has 12 amino acids. This CDR3 reads CASWDRYNEQFF. DNA of the CDR3: TGTGCCTCATGGGACAGATACAATGAGCAGTTCTTC. The whole variable domain, filled in from reference TRBV28 and TRBJ2-1, reads DVKVTQSSRYLVKRTGEKVFLECVQDMDHENMFWYRQDPGLGLRLIYFSYDVKMKEKGDIPEGYSVSREKKERFSLILESASTNQTSMYLCASWDRYNEQFFGPGTRLTVL.

Details on this clonotype: A read error is possible here, since a much larger clone lies one base away. CDR3 DNA: TGCGCCAGCAGCTCAGTGCGGGAGGGTGAGCAGTACTTC. This encodes CASSSVREGEQYF. The genes are TRBV5-1 and TRBJ2-1; 9 positions match TRBD2. The tail of the sequence fits TRBJ2-7 better, so the J call may be wrong. Germline V gene lookup returns CDR1 SGHRS and CDR2 YFSETQ. This CDR3 is 13 amino acids long.

This clonotype was seen a handful of times. J is TRBJ1-3 and V is TRBV27, with a weak D call TRBD1 (6 bases). Deletions cut 8 bases from V and 4 bases from J, with 15 bases between. CDR3 size: 14 residues. The germline V gene has CDR1 MNHEY and CDR2 SMNVEV (reference sequence). CDR3 protein: CASGETGFGNTIYF. CDR3 bases: TGTGCCAGCGGGGAAACAGGGTTCGGAAACACCATATATTTT.

This clonotype was seen at least ten times. The V and J genes are TRBV10-2 and TRBJ2-1; D may match TRBD1 or TRBD2 (6 bases each). Looked up from germline, CDR1 is WSHSY and CDR2 is SAAADI. This CDR3 contains 11 residues. The V and J ends lost 11 bases and 7 bases respectively, with 12 bases between them. CDR3 protein: CASEGGNEQFF. The CDR3 bases are TGCGCCTCAGAGGGGGGAAATGAGCAGTTCTTC.

This clonotype was observed at least ten times. This rearrangement joins TRBV12-3 or TRBV12-4 to TRBJ1-1; perhaps TRBD1 as D (5 bases). The V end was cut by 6 bases, the J end by 2 bases, with 10 bases between. CDR3 length equals 13 residues. The CDR3 protein is CASRARGNTEAFF. CDR3 sequence (DNA): TGTGCCAGCAGGGCAAGGGGTAACACTGAAGCTTTCTTT.

In its sample, this clonotype was seen many times. This CDR3 is CASSKTSGRPLETQYF. Here the CDR3 DNA reads TGTGCCAGCAGCAAGACTAGCGGGAGGCCCCTGGAGACCCAGTACTTC. The chain combines TRBV7-2 with TRBJ2-5, with 13 bases identical to TRBD2. Per the germline V gene, CDR1 is SGHTA and CDR2 is FQGNSA. Trimming removed 5 bases from V and 5 bases from J; junction bases left unmatched: 8. The CDR3 sequence is 16 residues long.

This clonotype was seen a few times. The V gene is TRBV6-5, the J gene TRBJ1-1; 8 positions agree with TRBD1. J gave up 7 bases and V 2 bases, and 6 bases lay outside the gene matches. The CDR3 has 14 amino acids. CDR1 MNHEY and CDR2 SVGAGI come from the germline V gene. The CDR3 DNA reads as TGTGCCAGCAGTTACGCAGGGGGCCTTGGTGAAGCTTTCTTT. Translating gives CASSYAGGLGEAFF.

This clonotype was recorded a few times. The chain has TRBV24-1 and TRBJ2-5; maybe TRBD2 (7 bases). This CDR3 has 16 residues. V was clipped by 1 base and J by 4 bases, with 15 bases between them. Germline CDR1 KGHDR, CDR2 SFDVKD. CDR3 amino acids: CATSDFGGASRETQYF. CDR3 nucleotides: TGTGCCACCAGTGATTTTGGGGGGGCGAGTCGAGAGACCCAGTACTTC.

This clonotype was counted between two and nine times. This sequence joins TRBV7-8 and TRBJ2-5; 14 nucleotides match TRBD2. The CDR3 loop spans 18 amino acids. Germline V CDR1 and CDR2: SGHVS, FQNEAQ. J lost 5 bases, V lost 3 bases, and 11 bases had no gene match. As DNA, the CDR3 is TGTGCCAGCAGCTTGGAGCCCTCGGGACTAGCGGGAGTGGAGACCCAGTACTTC. This sequence encodes CASSLEPSGLAGVETQYF.

The CDR3 DNA reads TGTGCCAGCAGCTTGACCTTCGCGAGGCTCACTGAAGCTTTCTTT. Translated, it gives CASSLTFARLTEAFF. The chain links TRBV5-6 to TRBJ1-1; D is unresolved. The CDR3 length is 15 residues. The V end was cut by 1 base, the J end by 4 bases, with 14 bases between. CDR1 and CDR2 (germline): SGHDT, YYEEEE.

This clonotype was recorded at least ten times. The chain carries TRBV9 and TRBJ2-3; D ambiguous. Germline lookup yields CDR1 SGDLS and CDR2 YYNGEE. Trimming pared 5 bases from V and 4 bases from J, leaving 11 bases between. The CDR3 totals 13 residues. The CDR3 DNA sequence: TGTGCCAGCAGGAGATTTAGGGCAGATACGCAGTATTTT. This encodes CASRRFRADTQYF.

The chain is built from TRBV30 and TRBJ2-7; TRBD2 matches 8 bases. Germline CDR1 GTSNPN, CDR2 SVGIG (reference sequence). V shed 0 bases and J 3 bases; nucleotides not matched to a gene: 1. The CDR3 totals 13 residues. The CDR3 DNA reads as TGTGCCTGGAGTGTAGGGACTAGCTACGAGCAGTACGTC. It is translated as CAWSVGTSYEQYV.

The sample holds a few counts of this clonotype. This sequence joins TRBV5-1 and TRBJ2-3; TRBD2 matches 15 bases. CDR1 SGHRS and CDR2 YFSETQ come from the germline V gene. V lost 4 bases and J lost 0; bases outside the gene matches: 9. This CDR3 comprises 19 residues. The CDR3, as DNA: TGCGCCAGCAGCCCCCCCGGGACTAGCGGGAGGCCTAGCACAGATACGCAGTATTTT. Translating it yields CASSPPGTSGRPSTDTQYF. Full variable domain (remainder filled in from reference TRBV5-1 and TRBJ2-3): KAGVTQTPRYLIKTRGQQVTLSCSPISGHRSVSWYQQTPGQGLQFLFEYFSETQRNKGNFPGRFSGRQFSNSRSEMNVSTLELGDSALYLCASSPPGTSGRPSTDTQYFGPGTRLTVL.

This clonotype was observed at least ten times. This sequence joins TRBV2 and TRBJ1-1; D ambiguous. The CDR3 loop spans 13 amino acids. The V end lost 7 bases, the J end lost 5 bases, and 14 bases lay between the germline ends. Looked up from germline, CDR1 is SNHLY and CDR2 is FYNNEI. CDR3 loop: CASIPPQKTEAFF. The DNA for the CDR3 is TGTGCCAGCATTCCCCCCCAAAAGACTGAAGCTTTCTTT. The entire variable domain, with the rest obtained from reference TRBV2 and TRBJ1-1, is as follows: EPEVTQTPSHQVTQMGQEVILRCVPISNHLYFYWYRQILGQKVEFLVSFYNNEISEKSEIFDDQFSVERPDGSNFTLKIRSTKLEDSAMYFCASIPPQKTEAFFGQGTRLTVV.

V gene TRBV6-1 combines with J gene TRBJ2-5, with TRBD1 identical over 10 bases. There are 16 residues in the CDR3. Germline-derived CDR1 and CDR2 are MNHNS and SASEGT. J gave up 5 bases and V 2 bases, and 8 bases lay outside the gene matches. DNA of the CDR3: TGTGCCAGCAGTGAATTTGTGACAGGGGGCGCGGAGACCCAGTACTTC. Protein: CASSEFVTGGAETQYF.

Ten or more counts support this clonotype. CDR3 sequence reads: CASSSGPQFF. In DNA form, the CDR3 reads TGTGCCAGCAGCTCGGGTCCGCAGTTCTTC. The J gene is TRBJ2-1, the V gene TRBV7-9; unclear D gene. V was pared by 4 bases and J by 12 bases, with 7 bases between. The CDR3 consists of 10 residues. Germline CDR1 is SEHNR and CDR2 is FQNEAQ (reference sequence).

With respect to this clonotype: A much larger clone lies a single base off, so this may be a read error. The J gene is TRBJ2-7, the V gene TRBV6-6; no definite D call. Germline CDR1 reads MNHNY; CDR2 reads SVGAGI (reference sequence). This CDR3 has 13 residues. The CDR3 loop is CASRPGPLYELYV. CDR3 nucleotide sequence: TGTGCCAGCAGGCCCGGGCCTTTATACGAGCTGTACGTC.

The J gene is TRBJ2-7, the V gene TRBV7-9; D remains unclear. The CDR3 is 13 residues long. Germline V gene data show CDR1 as SEHNR and CDR2 as FQNEAQ (reference sequence). The CDR3 DNA reads as TGTACCAGCAGCTTAGGCAACGATTACGAGCAGTACGTC. Its translation is CTSSLGNDYEQYV.

This clonotype was detected many times. The chain couples TRBV9 to TRBJ2-1, with 9 positions matching TRBD1. This CDR3 spans 14 amino acids. V shed 2 bases, J shed 4 bases, and the junction held 1 base outside the gene matches. Germline V gene data show CDR1 as SGDLS and CDR2 as YYNGEE. CDR3 DNA sequence: TGTGCCAGCAGCGTCGGACAGGGGTACAATGAGCAGTTCTTC. Translated: CASSVGQGYNEQFF.